The 12 T cell receptor beta chains below all came from one sample that was sequenced in a study of T cell responses to AZD1222 COVID-19 vaccine. Here immunoSEQ multiplex PCR was the method, and the copy in TCRdb shows in-frame clones only, minus some. There are some 120,000 clones in the sample; 80% to 95% occur only once, and around 3.3% lies in the top ten. This material consisted of peripheral blood, taken on day 0 of AZD1222 vaccination. The receptors originated from an adult in good health.

V and J are TRBV19 and TRBJ1-2; TRBD1 matches 10 bases. There are 16 residues in the CDR3. Germline V gene data show CDR1 as LNHDA and CDR2 as SQIVND (reference sequence). Trimming cost V 3 bases and J 6 bases; bases outside gene matches: 10. CDR3 amino acids: CASSMIALDRGNGYTF. The CDR3 DNA reads as TGTGCCAGTAGTATGATTGCGCTGGACAGGGGGAATGGCTACACCTTC.

This chain connects TRBV6-1 to TRBJ1-1, with unresolved D. CDR1 and CDR2 from the germline V gene are MNHNS and SASEGT. There are 12 residues in the CDR3. V was cut by 0 bases and J by 4 bases, with 3 bases left in between. In DNA form, the CDR3 reads TGTGCCAGCAGTGAAGCGAGCACTGAAGCTTTCTTT. It is translated as CASSEASTEAFF.

This rearrangement joins TRBV28 to TRBJ1-1; D uncertain. Germline lookup yields CDR1 MDHEN and CDR2 SYDVKM. This CDR3 comprises 15 residues. The V end was cut by 10 bases, the J end by 5 bases, with 23 bases between. The chain's CDR3 is CATQESVLYGTEAFF. In nucleotides, the CDR3 is TGTGCCACCCAGGAGTCGGTCCTGTATGGAACTGAAGCTTTCTTT.

This chain uses TRBV3-1 (or the pseudogene TRBV3-2) with TRBJ2-3; D remains ambiguous. The V gene's germline CDR1 is LGHDT and CDR2 YNNKEL (reference sequence). The ends were cut back, 0 bases at V and 6 bases at J, with 10 bases in the middle. The CDR3 is 14 residues long. The CDR3 bases are TGTGCCAGCAGCCAAGATCTGAGAGCGGATACGCAGTATTTT. As protein: CASSQDLRADTQYF.

The chain couples TRBV4-3 to TRBJ1-6; D is perhaps TRBD1 (5 bases). V was shortened by 0 bases and J by 7 bases, with 16 bases between the two germline ends. The CDR3 runs to 17 residues. From germline, CDR1 is LGHNA and CDR2 YSLEER. The CDR3 DNA reads TGCGCCAGCAGCCAAGAGCTGGCAGGGCTGGGCAATTCACCCCTCCACTTT. Its translation is CASSQELAGLGNSPLHF.

The V call is TRBV28, the J call TRBJ1-1; TRBD1 is a possible D gene (6 bases). The germline V and J ends were trimmed by 6 bases and 2 bases, with 13 bases remaining between them. The germline V gene encodes CDR1 MDHEN and CDR2 SYDVKM. The CDR3 has 14 amino acids. CDR3 in amino acids: CASRTGTTNTEAFF. The DNA of the CDR3 is TGTGCCAGCAGAACCGGGACAACAAACACTGAAGCTTTCTTT.

J is TRBJ1-4 and V is TRBV5-1; D remains unclear. The CDR3 has 14 residues. Germline V gives CDR1 SGHRS, CDR2 YFSETQ. Trimming removed 4 bases at V and 7 bases at J, with 14 bases between. Here the CDR3 DNA reads TGCGCCAGCAGCCCTGGAGGCCAGGTTGAAAAACTGTTTTTT. Encoded protein: CASSPGGQVEKLFF.

This chain uses TRBV28 with TRBJ1-2; 12 bases fit TRBD1. Per germline, CDR1 MDHEN and CDR2 SYDVKM. V was clipped by 5 bases and J by 7 bases; unmatched bases: 8. This CDR3 region has 15 residues. The CDR3 nucleotides are TGTGCCAGCAGTGGAGAGGGGACAGGGGGCTCTGGCTACACCTTC. Amino acids: CASSGEGTGGSGYTF.

V usage is TRBV28 and J usage is TRBJ1-5, with D possibly TRBD1 on 5 matching bases. This CDR3 spans 15 amino acids. Germline V gene data show CDR1 as MDHEN and CDR2 as SYDVKM. Between the trimmed V and J ends, which lost 3 bases and 6 bases, there was a span of 15 bases. DNA for the CDR3: TGTGCCAGCAGTTTTCGCACCGGGGCTCGTCAGCCCCAGCATTTT. Translated: CASSFRTGARQPQHF.

The chain joins TRBV7-9 to TRBJ1-5; TRBD1 might be the D (5 bases). Per germline, CDR1 SEHNR and CDR2 FQNEAQ (reference sequence). The CDR3 loop spans 15 amino acids. V was pared by 1 base and J by 1 base, with 8 bases between. In nucleotides, the CDR3 is TGTGCCAGCAGCTTAGAGAGGGGAAGCAATCAGCCCCAGCATTTT. It translates to CASSLERGSNQPQHF. The variable domain in full, completed from reference TRBV7-9 and TRBJ1-5, reads DTGVSQNPRHKITKRGQNVTFRCDPISEHNRLYWYRQTLGQGPEFLTYFQNEAQLEKSRLLSDRFSAERPKGSFSTLEIQRTEQGDSAMYLCASSLERGSNQPQHFGDGTRLSIL.

This clone was detected only once. This chain connects TRBV6-5 to TRBJ1-5; D gene ambiguous. Trimming took off 2 bases at V and 0 bases at J, with 5 bases between the two ends. Germline-derived CDR1 and CDR2 are MNHEY and SVGAGI. The CDR3 extends over 14 amino acids. The CDR3 nucleotides read TGTGCCAGCAGTTACGGGGATAGCAATCAGCCCCAGCATTTT. Amino acid sequence: CASSYGDSNQPQHF.

This chain connects TRBV7-3 to TRBJ2-2; no clear D gene. Trimming took 6 bases from V and 5 from J, leaving 10 bases between them. Germline V gene sequence: CDR1 SGHTA, CDR2 FQGTGA. CDR3 length: 13 residues. The CDR3 reads CASSLKGTGELFF. CDR3 DNA: TGTGCCAGCAGTCTAAAGGGAACCGGGGAGCTGTTTTTT.